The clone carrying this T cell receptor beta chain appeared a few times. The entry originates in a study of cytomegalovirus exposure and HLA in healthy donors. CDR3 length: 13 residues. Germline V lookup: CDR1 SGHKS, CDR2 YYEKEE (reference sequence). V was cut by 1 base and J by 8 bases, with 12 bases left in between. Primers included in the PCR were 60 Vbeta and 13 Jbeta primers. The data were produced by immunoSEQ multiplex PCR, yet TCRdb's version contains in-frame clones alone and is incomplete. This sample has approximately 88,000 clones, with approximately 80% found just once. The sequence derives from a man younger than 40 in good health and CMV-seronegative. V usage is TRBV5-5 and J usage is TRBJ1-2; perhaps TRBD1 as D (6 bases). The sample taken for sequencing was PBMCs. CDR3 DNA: TGTGCCAGCAGCTTGATACAGGGTAACGGCTACACCTTC. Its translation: CASSLIQGNGYTF.